These 9 T cell receptor beta chains were sequenced from one sample in a study of T cell repertoires in aging, cancer and after chemotherapy. Amplification of TCR beta used genomic DNA extracted from peripheral blood. Rearranged V-D-J TRB sequences were amplified with a mixed TRB-A/B primer pool. Using its own MiXCR run on the multiplex PCR reads, TCRdb lists one record per CDR3 protein. This sample has 1,500 to 2,000 distinct CDR3 sequences, with roughly 23% found just once. Sequences were obtained from blood. The receptors were gathered from a human donor with a blood cancer.

V and J are TRBV7-2 and TRBJ2-1; D may match TRBD1 or TRBD2 (6 bases each). Looked up from germline, CDR1 is SGHTA and CDR2 is FQGNSA. Trimming left V 5 bases short and J 7 bases short, with 24 bases between. The CDR3 runs to 17 residues. The CDR3 bases are TGTGCCAGCAGCCAGGGGAGGCCGGGCGAACGGTGGAATGAGCAGTTCTTC. Translating it yields CASSQGRPGERWNEQFF.

This clonotype has more than one count but fewer than ten. The rearrangement uses TRBV20-1 and TRBJ1-3, with D tentatively TRBD1 (5 bases). This CDR3 has 13 amino acids. V was cut by 6 bases and J by 4 bases, with 13 bases left in between. Germline V CDR1 and CDR2: DFQATT, SNEGSKA (reference sequence). CDR3 DNA: TGCAGTGCACCGGGGGGGACGGGAAACACCATATATTTT. Its translation is CSAPGGTGNTIYF.

By sample share, this clonotype is medium-sized. The chain recombines TRBV19 with TRBJ1-2; 11 bases align to TRBD1. Losses at the gene ends were 5 bases for V and 4 bases for J; bases not matched to a gene: 12. Germline-derived CDR1 and CDR2 are LNHDA and SQIVND (reference sequence). This CDR3 is 17 amino acids long. The CDR3 loop is CASSPWTGGLFGYGYTF. Written as DNA, the CDR3 is TGTGCCAGTAGTCCATGGACAGGGGGCCTATTTGGCTATGGCTACACCTTC.

This clonotype is medium-sized within its sample. The CDR3 DNA follows: TGTGCCAGTAGTTACCATAATTCACCCCTCCACTTT. Residues: CASSYHNSPLHF. The rearrangement joins TRBV19 to TRBJ1-6; D is undetermined. The V gene lost 5 bases and the J gene lost 5 bases, with 4 bases spanning the gap. This CDR3 region has 12 residues. Germline values: CDR1 LNHDA, CDR2 SQIVND (reference sequence).

This clonotype showed up just once. Just one base apart from a much larger clone, this may be a read error. The chain has TRBV11-2 and TRBJ2-1; 10 nucleotides match TRBD1. The CDR3 has 15 residues. Germline CDR1 is SGHAT and CDR2 is FQNNGV. In DNA form, the CDR3 reads TGTGCCAGCAGCTGGGAGGGGACAGGGGTGAATGAGCAGTTATTC. It encodes CASSWEGTGVNEQLF.

This clonotype was counted between two and nine times. The chain joins TRBV6-6 to TRBJ1-5; 8 bases fit TRBD1. Germline CDR1 MNHNY, CDR2 SVGAGI (reference sequence). The junction had 5 bases not matched to a gene; V was cut back by 4 bases and J by 6 bases. This CDR3 has 14 residues. This CDR3 reads CASSSYRGSQPQHF. The CDR3 DNA reads as TGTGCCAGCAGTTCATACAGGGGGAGTCAGCCCCAGCATTTT.

This clonotype qualifies as medium-sized. This chain uses TRBV27 with TRBJ2-1; 8 bases match TRBD2. The V gene end was trimmed by 3 bases and the J gene end by 5 bases; junction bases not matched to a gene: 15. From germline, CDR1 is MNHEY and CDR2 SMNVEV (reference sequence). The CDR3 is made up of 18 amino acids. The CDR3 region is CASSFWGYSGAENNEQFF. The CDR3 DNA is TGTGCCAGCAGTTTCTGGGGCTATAGCGGGGCAGAGAACAATGAGCAGTTCTTC.

This clonotype is labeled medium-sized. Written as DNA, the CDR3 is TGTGCCTGGAGTGTTACCGGGCAGGGCAGCTACAATGAGCAGTTCTTC. This sequence encodes CAWSVTGQGSYNEQFF. V usage is TRBV30 and J usage is TRBJ2-1; perhaps TRBD1 as D (5 bases). CDR1 and CDR2 from the germline V gene are GTSNPN and SVGIG (reference sequence). Deletions cut 0 bases from V and 3 bases from J, with 15 bases between. This CDR3 contains 16 residues. Combining the CDR3 with reference TRBV30 and TRBJ2-1 gives the whole variable domain SQTIHQWPATLVQPVGSPLSLECTVEGTSNPNLYWYRQAAGRGLQLLFYSVGIGQISSEVPQNLSASRPQDRQFILSSKKLLLSDSGFYLCAWSVTGQGSYNEQFFGPGTRLTVL.

The chain combines TRBV20-1 with TRBJ2-5; D is perhaps TRBD2 (6 bases). The germline V gene has CDR1 DFQATT and CDR2 SNEGSKA (reference sequence). The ends were cut back, 6 bases at V and 0 bases at J, with 17 bases in the middle. The CDR3 runs to 15 residues. Here the CDR3 DNA reads TGCAGTGCCGCCTTAGGAGGGAGGAACCAAGAGACCCAGTACTTC. It specifies CSAALGGRNQETQYF.